Below, 21 T cell receptor beta chains from the same sample are listed, as sequenced in a study of blood T cells in healthy people across ages. For the second PCR, which ran for roughly 7 to 11 cycles, a sample-barcoded 5' primer and a J-beta primer mix were used. TCRdb re-called the 5' RACE reads through MiXCR, storing one row per CDR3 protein. Found here are roughly 800,000 distinct CDR3 sequences, approximately 35% of them singletons; the top ten hold approximately 12%. Sequencing used blood. The source of these receptors is a man aged 18 to 30 in good health.

As for this clonotype: Germline and junction disagree at one end, which may indicate a read error. The chain employs TRBV12-3 or TRBV12-4 and TRBJ2-3, with D perhaps TRBD2 (6 bases). This CDR3 is 15 amino acids long. The CDR3 sequence: CASTFRGLKADMEYF. The CDR3 nucleotides read TGTGCCAGCACCTTTCGGGGACTGAAAGCAGATATGGAATATTTC.

This chain links TRBV2 with TRBJ2-7; D ambiguous. The CDR3 runs 12 residues. V was shortened by 7 bases and J by 6 bases, with 13 bases between the two germline ends. Germline V gene sequence: CDR1 SNHLY, CDR2 FYNNEI. The CDR3 sequence is CASTLVRSEQYF. Written as DNA, the CDR3 is TGTGCCAGCACCTTGGTTCGGAGCGAGCAGTACTTC.

The V call is TRBV30, the J call TRBJ2-1, with 7 positions matching TRBD1. Germline V gives CDR1 GTSNPN, CDR2 SVGIG (reference sequence). The CDR3 contains 13 residues. V was pared by 1 base and J by 10 bases, with 7 bases of the junction left unmatched. The CDR3 sequence is CAWSGDRTYEQFF. DNA for the CDR3: TGTGCCTGGAGTGGGGACAGAACCTACGAGCAGTTCTTC.

CDR3 residues: CASSFLRSLTANTGELFF. Here the CDR3 DNA reads TGTGCCAGCAGCTTTTTAAGGAGTCTCACGGCGAACACCGGGGAGCTGTTTTTT. This rearrangement joins TRBV5-6 to TRBJ2-2; D uncertain. Per the germline V gene, CDR1 is SGHDT and CDR2 is YYEEEE. V was clipped by 2 bases and J by 0 bases, with 17 bases between them. The length of the CDR3 is 18 residues.

On this clonotype: A much larger clone lies a single base off, so this may be a read error. V usage is TRBV12-3 or TRBV12-4 and J usage is TRBJ2-3; tentative D call: TRBD1 (5 bases). The ends were cut back, 1 base at V and 4 bases at J, with 12 bases in the middle. The CDR3 length is 15 residues. The CDR3 is CASSLGLQGADTQYF. The CDR3 coding sequence is TGTGCCAGCAGTTTAGGCCTCCAGGGCGCAGATACGCAGTATTTT.

At least ten counts were recorded for this clonotype. Germline is not matched at one junction end, which may reflect a read error. This chain joins TRBV4-1 and TRBJ2-7; TRBD2 matches at 9 bases. Germline V gene sequence: CDR1 MGHRA, CDR2 YSYEKL. The CDR3 is made up of 14 amino acids. The CDR3 sequence: CASSQAGGSYEQYF. The CDR3 coding sequence is TGTGCCAGTAGTCAAGCGGGGGGATCCTACGAGCAGTACTTC.

This clonotype was detected only a few times. This chain connects TRBV7-9 to TRBJ2-1; 7 nucleotides match TRBD1. The J call may be faulty, since TRBJ2-7 better matches the DNA end. The germline V gene has CDR1 SEHNR and CDR2 FQNEAQ (reference sequence). The CDR3 contains 16 residues. The CDR3 is CASSLLGGQGVDEQYF. DNA for the CDR3: TGTGCCAGCAGCTTACTTGGGGGTCAGGGGGTCGATGAGCAGTACTTC.

The table lists this clonotype with a few counts. V and J are TRBV12-5 and TRBJ2-5; 9 nucleotides match TRBD2. This CDR3 spans 12 amino acids. V was clipped by 11 bases and J by 5 bases; unmatched bases: 6. CDR1 LGHNT and CDR2 FRNRAP come from the germline V gene. The CDR3 region has the DNA TGTGCTGTCGGCGGGGGGGCCGAGACCCAGTACTTC. Amino acid sequence: CAVGGGAETQYF.

Comments on this clonotype: Since a much larger clone is just one base distant, this may be a read error. The rearrangement joins TRBV20-1 to TRBJ2-1, with TRBD1 matching over 7 bases. The germline V gene encodes CDR1 DFQATT and CDR2 SNEGSKA (reference sequence). Trimming took 6 bases from V and 10 from J; bases not matched to a gene: 9. This CDR3 is 12 amino acids long. CDR3 residues: CSAGDSLYEQFF. CDR3 DNA sequence: TGCAGTGCAGGGGACAGCCTCTACGAGCAGTTCTTC.

The V gene is TRBV12-3 or TRBV12-4, the J gene TRBJ2-6; TRBD1 aligns across 7 bases. This CDR3 has 14 residues. Trimming removed 2 bases from V and 7 bases from J; junction bases left unmatched: 2. Here the CDR3 DNA reads TGTGCCAGCAGTTTACAGGGGGAAGCCAACGTCCTGACTTTC. Amino acids: CASSLQGEANVLTF.

The gene calls are TRBV9 and TRBJ2-1; 11 positions agree with TRBD2. The CDR3 spans 15 residues. Germline CDR1 and CDR2: SGDLS and YYNGEE. V gave up 0 bases and J gave up 8 bases; unmatched junction bases: 4. The CDR3 sequence is CASSVELAGGHEQFF. CDR3 DNA: TGTGCCAGCAGCGTAGAGTTAGCGGGGGGGCATGAGCAGTTCTTC. The full variable domain, with the rest looked up from reference TRBV9 and TRBJ2-1, is DSGVTQTPKHLITATGQRVTLRCSPRSGDLSVYWYQQSLDQGLQFLIQYYNGEERAKGNILERFSAQQFPDLHSELNLSSLELGDSALYFCASSVELAGGHEQFFGPGTRLTVL.

The V gene is TRBV6-5, the J gene TRBJ1-2; 9 nucleotides agree with TRBD1. With V trimmed by 6 bases and J by 7 bases, 9 bases remained unmatched. This CDR3 has 14 residues. Germline V gene lookup returns CDR1 MNHEY and CDR2 SVGAGI. Written as DNA, the CDR3 is TGTGCCAGCAGACGGACAGGGGTGATGAGTGGCTACACCTTC. This translates into CASRRTGVMSGYTF.

This clonotype was detected only a few times. This chain connects TRBV20-1 to TRBJ1-4, with 10 bases fitting TRBD1. This CDR3 is 12 amino acids long. Losses at the gene ends were 7 bases for V and 7 bases for J; bases not matched to a gene: 3. Germline CDR1 is DFQATT and CDR2 is SNEGSKA (reference sequence). The CDR3 here is CSGTGGGEKLFF. DNA of the CDR3: TGCAGTGGGACAGGGGGGGGTGAAAAACTGTTTTTT.

Concerning this clonotype: This could be a read error, since a much larger clone is one nucleotide away. The J gene is TRBJ2-1, the V gene TRBV11-3, with 12 bases fitting TRBD2. CDR3 size: 15 residues. CDR1 is SGHNT, CDR2 YENEEA, per germline. V lost 5 bases to trimming and J lost 4 bases; unmatched junction nucleotides: 3. The CDR3, as DNA: TGTGCCAGCAGCCGGACTAGCGGGGAATACAATGAGCAGTTCTTC. Its protein is CASSRTSGEYNEQFF.

The rearrangement joins TRBV5-1 to TRBJ1-6; 7 positions match TRBD1. The length of the CDR3 is 15 residues. V dropped 2 bases and J dropped 9; count of bases not matched to a gene: 8. The germline CDR1 and CDR2 sequences are SGHRS and YFSETQ. CDR3 bases: TGCGCCAGCAGCTTAGCGACAGGGAGAGCTTCACCCCTCCACTTT. This translates into CASSLATGRASPLHF.

V is TRBV20-1 and J is TRBJ2-3, with 8 bases fitting TRBD2. Germline V gene lookup returns CDR1 DFQATT and CDR2 SNEGSKA (reference sequence). CDR3 length: 13 residues. Trimming cost V 5 bases and J 2 bases; bases outside gene matches: 3. The CDR3 loop reads CSAERGNTDTQYF. The CDR3 nucleotides are TGCAGTGCTGAGCGGGGGAACACAGATACGCAGTATTTT.

This chain uses TRBV7-8 with TRBJ1-1, with 8 bases that match TRBD1. Trimming cost V 3 bases and J 3 bases; bases outside gene matches: 12. This CDR3 is built from 17 residues. Per the germline V gene, CDR1 is SGHVS and CDR2 is FQNEAQ. This CDR3 reads CASSFRQGRGEDTEAFF. The DNA of the CDR3 is TGTGCCAGCAGCTTTAGACAGGGGAGGGGAGAGGACACTGAAGCTTTCTTT.

The chain carries TRBV7-2 and TRBJ2-7; 9 bases are shared with TRBD2. The germline gives CDR1 SGHTA, CDR2 FQGNSA. Losses at the gene ends were 3 bases for V and 3 bases for J; bases not matched to a gene: 6. The CDR3 is 15 residues long. The CDR3 DNA reads TGTGCCAGCAGCTTCTCCGCGGGGGGGCTCTACGAGCAGTACTTC. This translates into CASSFSAGGLYEQYF. Combining the CDR3 with reference TRBV7-2 and TRBJ2-7 gives the whole variable domain GAGVSQSPSNKVTEKGKDVELRCDPISGHTALYWYRQSLGQGLEFLIYFQGNSAPDKSGLPSDRFSAERTGGSVSTLTIQRTQQEDSAVYLCASSFSAGGLYEQYFGPGTRLTVT.

This clonotype was recorded many times. The rearrangement links TRBV12-3 or TRBV12-4 to TRBJ2-5; TRBD2 is a possible D gene (7 bases). The CDR3 consists of 14 residues. The ends were cut back, 5 bases at V and 2 bases at J, with 12 bases in the middle. In DNA form, the CDR3 reads TGTGCCAGCAGTGGGGGGGGCCCTCAAGAGACCCAGTACTTC. Its protein product is CASSGGGPQETQYF.

The chain is built from TRBV7-8 and TRBJ2-3; D not resolved. Per germline, CDR1 SGHVS and CDR2 FQNEAQ. The length of the CDR3 is 12 residues. V was cut by 7 bases and J by 4 bases, with 9 bases left in between. The CDR3 sequence: CASNRRADTQYF. The CDR3 nucleotides read TGTGCCAGCAACCGTCGAGCAGATACGCAGTATTTT.

This rearrangement joins TRBV10-3 to TRBJ2-5; 8 positions agree with TRBD1. V shed 2 bases and J 11 bases; nucleotides not matched to a gene: 25. From germline, CDR1 is ENHRY and CDR2 SYGVKD. The CDR3 runs 19 residues. In DNA form, the CDR3 reads TGTGCCATCAGTGAGATCCCCATTAGGGAGACAGGGGTTAGACATGGGCAGTACTTC. Translation: CAISEIPIRETGVRHGQYF.